This passage covers 15 T cell receptor beta chains from one sample sequenced in a study of cytomegalovirus exposure and HLA in healthy donors. 60 Vbeta and 13 Jbeta primers were used in PCR. TCRdb keeps only in-frame clones here, not all; method: immunoSEQ multiplex PCR. The table lists some 90,000 clones, approximately 79% of them singletons, with approximately 2.6% in the top ten. The sample comprised PBMCs. These receptors all stem from a young man in good health and CMV-seronegative.

V and J are TRBV5-1 and TRBJ2-1; 11 nucleotides match TRBD1. Per germline, CDR1 SGHRS and CDR2 YFSETQ. This CDR3 has 15 residues. V shed 5 bases, J shed 2 bases, and the junction held 3 bases outside the gene matches. CDR3 DNA: TGCGCCAGCAGTCCGGGACAGGGGGCCTACAATGAGCAGTTCTTC. Protein: CASSPGQGAYNEQFF. Looking up the rest from reference TRBV5-1 and TRBJ2-1 gives the full variable domain: KAGVTQTPRYLIKTRGQQVTLSCSPISGHRSVSWYQQTPGQGLQFLFEYFSETQRNKGNFPGRFSGRQFSNSRSEMNVSTLELGDSALYLCASSPGQGAYNEQFFGPGTRLTVL.

V usage is TRBV18 and J usage is TRBJ1-5; D gene uncertain. CDR3 length: 13 amino acids. Per the germline V gene, CDR1 is KGHSH and CDR2 is LQKENI. Trimming cost V 3 bases and J 5 bases, with 8 bases left between them. CDR3 nucleotides: TGTGCCAGCTCACCCGTAGTAGATCAGCCCCAGCATTTT. Protein sequence: CASSPVVDQPQHF.

The genes are TRBV7-9 and TRBJ1-1; 8 bases agree with TRBD1. The CDR3 sequence is 15 residues long. V gave up 5 bases and J gave up 6 bases; unmatched junction bases: 11. Germline V CDR1 and CDR2: SEHNR, FQNEAQ (reference sequence). The CDR3 coding sequence is TGTGCCAGCAGCCCCGTAGCAGGGGGCCTCGCTGAAGCTTTCTTT. This translates into CASSPVAGGLAEAFF.

The chain combines TRBV7-9 with TRBJ2-2, with D tentatively TRBD2 (6 bases). Trimming took off 2 bases at V and 6 bases at J, with 7 bases between the two ends. This CDR3 contains 13 residues. Germline-derived CDR1 and CDR2 are SEHNR and FQNEAQ (reference sequence). In nucleotides, the CDR3 is TGTGCCAGCAGCTTATGGGGGGCCGGGGAGCTGTTTTTT. Translation: CASSLWGAGELFF.

The gene calls are TRBV18 and TRBJ2-7, with D possibly matching TRBD2 (6 bases). From germline, CDR1 is KGHSH and CDR2 LQKENI. The CDR3 consists of 13 residues. Trimming removed 4 bases at V and 6 bases at J, with 13 bases between. For the CDR3, the DNA is TGTGCCAGCTCACTGAGGTCCGGGGGCGAGCAGTACTTC. It yields the protein CASSLRSGGEQYF. The variable domain in full, with the rest retrieved from reference TRBV18 and TRBJ2-7, is NAGVMQNPRHLVRRRGQEARLRCSPMKGHSHVYWYRQLPEEGLKFMVYLQKENIIDESGMPKERFSAEFPKEGPSILRIQQVVRGDSAAYFCASSLRSGGEQYFGPGTRLTVT.

This chain's CDR3 is CASSGDRGSDGYTF. The CDR3 region has the DNA TGTGCCAGCAGCGGAGACAGGGGCTCTGATGGCTACACCTTC. The rearrangement joins TRBV9 to TRBJ1-2; TRBD1 matches at 8 bases. V dropped 3 bases and J dropped 6; count of bases not matched to a gene: 7. The CDR3 spans 14 residues. Per the germline V gene, CDR1 is SGDLS and CDR2 is YYNGEE.

The V and J genes are TRBV28 and TRBJ1-5; D is possibly TRBD1 (6 bases). Trimming took 8 bases from V and 1 from J, leaving 12 bases between them. The germline CDR1 and CDR2 sequences are MDHEN and SYDVKM. CDR3 length equals 14 residues. The CDR3 DNA reads as TGTGCCAGCCGTACAGGGAAAAGCAATCAGCCCCAGCATTTT. It codes for CASRTGKSNQPQHF.

The J gene is TRBJ1-1, the V gene TRBV28; 9 bases line up with TRBD1. This CDR3 has 14 amino acids. Germline assignment: CDR1 MDHEN and CDR2 SYDVKM. V trimming: 6 bases; J trimming: 6 bases; junction bases outside the gene matches: 8. The CDR3 nucleotides are TGTGCCAGCAGCTCGGGACAGGGAGGAGCTGAAGCTTTCTTT. This codes for CASSSGQGGAEAFF.

The rearrangement uses TRBV11-2 and TRBJ1-2, with TRBD1 as a possible D gene (6 bases). The germline V and J ends were trimmed by 3 bases and 8 bases, with 10 bases remaining between them. This CDR3 is 12 amino acids long. From germline, CDR1 is SGHAT and CDR2 FQNNGV. The CDR3 is CASSFGTRGYTF. The CDR3 region has the DNA TGTGCCAGCAGCTTTGGGACAAGAGGCTACACCTTC.

The chain links TRBV11-2 to TRBJ2-5, with 10 bases fitting TRBD2. The CDR3 is 15 residues long. CDR1 SGHAT and CDR2 FQNNGV come from the germline V gene. After removal of 5 bases from V and 5 bases from J, the junction contained 8 bases not matched to a gene. CDR3 loop: CASSTITSGAETQYF. As DNA, the CDR3 is TGTGCCAGCAGCACTATAACTAGCGGGGCTGAGACCCAGTACTTC.

This clone was counted a few times. The chain uses TRBV25-1 and TRBJ1-2; 8 positions match TRBD1. Germline V gives CDR1 MGHDK, CDR2 SYGVNS. This CDR3 contains 16 residues. The junction had 9 bases not matched to a gene; V was cut back by 1 base and J by 5 bases. CDR3 in amino acids: CASSELGTGGFYGYTF. CDR3 DNA: TGTGCCAGCAGTGAATTAGGAACAGGGGGGTTTTATGGCTACACCTTC.

V and J are TRBV7-9 and TRBJ1-4; D is uncertain. The CDR3 sequence is 14 residues long. Looked up from germline, CDR1 is SEHNR and CDR2 is FQNEAQ (reference sequence). Trimming shortened V by 0 bases and J by 0 bases, and 2 bases separated the two germline ends. The CDR3 DNA sequence: TGTGCCAGCAGCTTAGCCACAACTAATGAAAAACTGTTTTTT. This sequence encodes CASSLATTNEKLFF.

This clone was recorded a few times. The chain is built from TRBV7-9 and TRBJ1-5; D remains ambiguous. V was pared by 1 base and J by 4 bases, with 17 bases between. Germline CDR1 reads SEHNR; CDR2 reads FQNEAQ (reference sequence). The CDR3 is made up of 17 amino acids. CDR3 amino acids: CASSLGGGETRNQPQHF. The CDR3 coding sequence is TGTGCCAGCAGCTTAGGGGGTGGGGAGACTCGAAATCAGCCCCAGCATTTT.

The chain employs TRBV25-1 and TRBJ2-2; TRBD1 might be the D (5 bases). CDR3 length equals 14 residues. Per germline, CDR1 MGHDK and CDR2 SYGVNS. Trimming removed 8 bases at V and 1 base at J, with 11 bases between. The CDR3 loop reads CASVDTLNTGELFF. The CDR3 DNA reads as TGTGCCAGCGTGGACACGTTGAACACCGGGGAGCTGTTTTTT.

The chain combines TRBV29-1 with TRBJ2-3; TRBD2 matches 11 bases. This CDR3 contains 14 residues. Germline trimming cut 5 bases from V and 3 bases from J; bases unmatched to any gene: 4. Germline CDR1 and CDR2: SQVTM and ANQGSEA. The CDR3, as DNA: TGCAGCGTTAATAGCGGGGGGGCGACAGATACGCAGTATTTT. Its translation: CSVNSGGATDTQYF.